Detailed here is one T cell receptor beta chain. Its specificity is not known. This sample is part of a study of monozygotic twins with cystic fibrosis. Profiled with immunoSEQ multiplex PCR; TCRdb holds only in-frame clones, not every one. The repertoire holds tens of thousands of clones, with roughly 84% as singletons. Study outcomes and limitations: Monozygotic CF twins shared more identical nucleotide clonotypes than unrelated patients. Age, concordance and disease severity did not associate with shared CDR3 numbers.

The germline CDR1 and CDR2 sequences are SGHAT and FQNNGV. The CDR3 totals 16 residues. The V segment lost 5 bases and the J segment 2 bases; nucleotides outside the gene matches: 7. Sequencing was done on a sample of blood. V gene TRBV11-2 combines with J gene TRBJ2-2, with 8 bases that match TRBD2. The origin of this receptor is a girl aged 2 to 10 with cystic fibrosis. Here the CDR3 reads CASSPGTRTNTGELFF. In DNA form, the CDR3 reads TGTGCCAGCAGCCCAGGGACTAGGACCAACACCGGGGAGCTGTTTTTT.